This is a list of T cell receptor beta chains from one sample in a study of T-cell reconstitution after alpha-beta-depleted transplantation in children. In TCRdb, the PCR reads were re-called with MiXCR into one record per CDR3 protein. The sample shows 350,000 to 450,000 distinct CDR3 sequences, about a fifth of them seen only once. The material was PBMCs from the stem cell graft donor, obtained from the stem cell graft. Source of these receptors: a human donor who donated a stem cell graft to a child with acute myeloid leukemia. Both conserved end residues are part of each CDR3. A D gene is named only where the DNA matches it firmly. Only some rows state a clone size, as once, few, many or a class for expanded clones.

d_gene	abundance	len	v_gene	j_gene	CDR3aa	CDR3nt
-	many	12	TRBV5-4	TRBJ1-1	CASSLGSTEAFF	TGTGCCAGCAGCTTGGGGAGCACTGAAGCTTTCTTT
-	-	15	TRBV3-1	TRBJ2-1	CASSQERSQINEQFF	TGTGCCAGCAGCCAAGAAAGGAGTCAGATCAATGAGCAGTTCTTC
TRBD1	few	14	TRBV12-3/TRBV12-4	TRBJ2-7	CASSPPTGGYEQYF	TGTGCCAGCAGTCCGCCGACAGGGGGCTACGAGCAGTACTTC
-	few	13	TRBV2	TRBJ1-3	CASSEQGSDTIYF	TGTGCCAGCAGTGAACAGGGGTCGGACACCATATATTTT
TRBD2	-	14	TRBV29-1	TRBJ2-1	CSAGTSGGYNEQFF	TGCAGCGCCGGGACTAGCGGGGGGTACAATGAGCAGTTCTTC
-	few	13	TRBV6-5	TRBJ1-6	CASKATENSPLHF	TGTGCCAGCAAGGCGACAGAGAATTCACCCCTCCACTTT
-	few	20	TRBV28	TRBJ2-7	CASSLMIGRVRTESSYEQYF	TGTGCCAGCAGTTTGATGATCGGCAGGGTCCGGACAGAGAGCTCCTACGAGCAGTACTTC
TRBD2	-	13	TRBV20-1	TRBJ2-7	CSARAPSGYEQYF	TGCAGTGCTAGAGCCCCTAGCGGCTACGAGCAGTACTTC
-	-	13	TRBV25-1	TRBJ2-7	CASSEGGQHEQYF	TGTGCCAGCTCCGAGGGGGGGCAACACGAGCAGTACTTC
-	-	17	TRBV28	TRBJ1-4	CASSPWDTFATNEKLFF	TGTGCCAGCAGTCCTTGGGACACATTCGCAACTAATGAAAAACTGTTTTTT
TRBD1	many	16	TRBV12-3/TRBV12-4	TRBJ2-7	CASTPRTGGSVYEQYF	TGTGCCAGCACCCCTAGGACAGGGGGAAGTGTCTACGAGCAGTACTTC
-	-	14	TRBV7-2	TRBJ2-7	CASSFATTRDEQYF	TGTGCCAGCAGCTTTGCAACGACTAGGGACGAGCAGTACTTC
TRBD2	many	16	TRBV5-1	TRBJ2-1	CASSLQASGPHNEQFF	TGCGCCAGCAGCTTGCAGGCTAGCGGGCCTCACAATGAGCAGTTCTTC
-	many	14	TRBV29-1	TRBJ2-7	CSVGGASSSYEQYF	TGCAGCGTTGGTGGGGCGTCCAGCTCCTACGAGCAGTACTTC
TRBD1	few	14	TRBV29-1	TRBJ2-1	CSVERGGSLNEQFF	TGCAGCGTCGAGCGAGGGGGCAGTTTAAATGAGCAGTTCTTC
-	many	13	TRBV20-1	TRBJ2-7	CSASLGRNYEQYF	TGCAGTGCTAGCCTGGGCAGAAATTACGAGCAGTACTTC
TRBD2	few	15	TRBV29-1	TRBJ2-1	CSVVAGKGSYNEQFF	TGCAGCGTTGTAGCGGGGAAAGGGTCCTACAATGAGCAGTTCTTC
-	few	15	TRBV12-3/TRBV12-4	TRBJ2-7	CASRHRESDPYEQYF	TGTGCCAGCAGACATCGGGAGTCTGATCCCTACGAGCAGTACTTC
-	-	14	TRBV7-9	TRBJ2-5	CASSSRQTQETQYF	TGTGCCAGCAGCTCGAGACAAACCCAAGAGACCCAGTACTTC
-	few	14	TRBV7-9	TRBJ1-2	CASSLSEGNYGYTF	TGTGCCAGCAGCTTATCCGAGGGCAACTATGGCTACACCTTC
-	-	15	TRBV25-1	TRBJ2-3	CASSEWGDPTDTQYF	TGTGCCAGCAGTGAATGGGGGGATCCCACAGATACGCAGTATTTT
TRBD1	-	16	TRBV4-1	TRBJ2-2	CASSAQGAVFSGELFF	TGCGCCAGCAGCGCACAGGGGGCTGTTTTTTCCGGGGAGCTGTTTTTT
TRBD2	-	16	TRBV5-1	TRBJ2-3	CASSLPSGGPTDTQYF	TGCGCCAGCAGCTTGCCTAGCGGGGGGCCCACAGATACGCAGTATTTT
TRBD1	few	15	TRBV7-6	TRBJ2-3	CASSSTGGRTDTQYF	TGTGCCAGCAGCTCGACAGGGGGCAGGACAGATACGCAGTATTTT
TRBD2	-	13	TRBV30	TRBJ2-1	CAWSAASGSPGFF	TGTGCCTGGAGTGCGGCTAGCGGGAGTCCCGGGTTCTTC
-	few	15	TRBV6-5	TRBJ2-7	CASSYSASGAYEQYF	TGTGCCAGCAGTTATTCAGCATCAGGGGCCTACGAGCAGTACTTC
-	-	16	TRBV21-1	TRBJ2-1	CASSIRASGYYNEQFF	TGTGCCAGCAGCATAAGGGCTAGCGGGTACTACAATGAGCAGTTCTTC
-	once	13	TRBV19	TRBJ2-3	CASLPAVRDTQYF	TGTGCCAGCCTGCCGGCTGTTCGGGATACGCAGTATTTT
TRBD2	-	16	TRBV12-3/TRBV12-4	TRBJ2-1	CASSDSGMGSYNEQFF	TGTGCCAGCAGTGACAGCGGGATGGGCTCCTACAATGAGCAGTTCTTC
TRBD2	-	14	TRBV7-6	TRBJ2-7	CASSLSGREYEQYF	TGTGCCAGCAGCTTGAGCGGGAGGGAGTACGAGCAGTACTTC
-	few	12	TRBV28	TRBJ1-1	CASSFGTTEAFF	TGTGCCAGCAGTTTTGGGACAACTGAAGCTTTCTTT
TRBD2	-	14	TRBV12-3/TRBV12-4	TRBJ2-7	CASGGDWSGREQYF	TGTGCCAGCGGGGGGGACTGGTCAGGACGCGAGCAGTACTTC
TRBD2	once	14	TRBV7-3	TRBJ2-1	CASSPPGLKNEQFF	TGTGCCAGCAGCCCACCGGGACTAAAAAATGAGCAGTTCTTC
TRBD2	many	16	TRBV9	TRBJ2-1	CASSITGTSSYNEQFF	TGTGCCAGCAGCATTACCGGGACTAGTTCCTACAATGAGCAGTTCTTC
-	few	14	TRBV7-2	TRBJ2-1	CASSQSPVQDEQFF	TGTGCCAGCAGCCAGTCGCCTGTACAAGATGAGCAGTTCTTC
-	many	11	TRBV29-1	TRBJ1-1	CSALENPEAFF	TGCAGCGCCCTAGAAAACCCTGAAGCTTTCTTT
-	-	16	TRBV3-1	TRBJ2-7	CASSQWMAGKDDEQYF	TGTGCCAGCAGCCAGTGGATGGCAGGGAAAGACGACGAGCAGTACTTC
-	few	15	TRBV12-3/TRBV12-4	TRBJ1-5	CASRLGGNSNQPQHF	TGTGCCAGCAGGCTCGGAGGCAATAGCAATCAGCCCCAGCATTTT
-	few	15	TRBV20-1	TRBJ2-3	CSARDDGWSTDTQYF	TGCAGTGCTAGAGATGACGGGTGGAGCACAGATACGCAGTATTTT
-	many	17	TRBV6-2/TRBV6-3	TRBJ2-1	CASSYSGTRNIYNEQFF	TGTGCCAGCAGTTATTCCGGGACAAGGAATATCTACAATGAGCAGTTCTTC
TRBD1	many	14	TRBV29-1	TRBJ1-1	CSVHRQGRNTEAFF	TGCAGCGTTCACAGACAGGGTCGGAACACTGAAGCTTTCTTT
-	few	15	TRBV11-3	TRBJ2-1	CASSLDGGTYNEQFF	TGTGCCAGCAGCTTAGATGGGGGGACCTACAATGAGCAGTTCTTC
TRBD1	-	15	TRBV2	TRBJ2-1	CASSETGGSYNEQFF	TGTGCCAGCAGTGAGACAGGGGGTTCCTACAATGAGCAGTTCTTC
TRBD1	many	17	TRBV6-1	TRBJ2-5	CASSETIGTGIGETQYF	TGTGCCAGCAGTGAGACGATCGGGACAGGGATCGGAGAGACCCAGTACTTC
TRBD2	many	17	TRBV20-1	TRBJ2-3	CSAREASGRAVEDTQYF	TGCAGTGCTAGAGAAGCTAGCGGGAGGGCCGTGGAAGATACGCAGTATTTT
-	few	15	TRBV28	TRBJ2-1	CASSFRGGEAGEQFF	TGTGCCAGCAGTTTCCGTGGAGGGGAGGCAGGTGAGCAGTTCTTC
-	many	14	TRBV15	TRBJ2-2	CATGVETNTGELFF	TGTGCCACTGGGGTCGAAACGAACACCGGGGAGCTGTTTTTT
TRBD1	many	16	TRBV4-1	TRBJ1-1	CASSQGNRGSNTEAFF	TGCGCCAGCAGCCAAGGGAACAGGGGTTCCAACACTGAAGCTTTCTTT
-	-	16	TRBV15	TRBJ2-1	CATSRGLQGRYNEQFF	TGTGCCACCAGCAGAGGATTACAGGGGAGGTACAATGAGCAGTTCTTC
-	many	15	TRBV4-3	TRBJ1-2	CASSQEGGTNYGYTF	TGCGCCAGCAGCCAAGAAGGAGGAACGAACTATGGCTACACCTTC
TRBD1	few	14	TRBV12-3/TRBV12-4	TRBJ2-7	CASSFPGQGLRPYF	TGTGCCAGCAGTTTTCCGGGACAGGGCCTGCGTCCGTACTTC
TRBD2	once	16	TRBV7-9	TRBJ2-1	CASSLTSGVSYNEQFF	TGTGCCAGCAGCCTGACTAGCGGGGTCTCCTACAATGAGCAGTTCTTC
-	few	12	TRBV12-3/TRBV12-4	TRBJ2-3	CASSLRGIAQYF	TGTGCCAGCAGTTTGCGCGGCATTGCGCAGTATTTT
TRBD2	-	16	TRBV12-3/TRBV12-4	TRBJ2-7	CASSLGLTSGRNEQYF	TGTGCCAGCAGTTTGGGACTGACTAGCGGACGTAACGAGCAGTACTTC
-	-	18	TRBV20-1	TRBJ1-2	CSARRGFLWLHPRDGYTF	TGCAGTGCTAGACGTGGCTTCCTATGGCTACACCCACGGGATGGCTACACCTTC